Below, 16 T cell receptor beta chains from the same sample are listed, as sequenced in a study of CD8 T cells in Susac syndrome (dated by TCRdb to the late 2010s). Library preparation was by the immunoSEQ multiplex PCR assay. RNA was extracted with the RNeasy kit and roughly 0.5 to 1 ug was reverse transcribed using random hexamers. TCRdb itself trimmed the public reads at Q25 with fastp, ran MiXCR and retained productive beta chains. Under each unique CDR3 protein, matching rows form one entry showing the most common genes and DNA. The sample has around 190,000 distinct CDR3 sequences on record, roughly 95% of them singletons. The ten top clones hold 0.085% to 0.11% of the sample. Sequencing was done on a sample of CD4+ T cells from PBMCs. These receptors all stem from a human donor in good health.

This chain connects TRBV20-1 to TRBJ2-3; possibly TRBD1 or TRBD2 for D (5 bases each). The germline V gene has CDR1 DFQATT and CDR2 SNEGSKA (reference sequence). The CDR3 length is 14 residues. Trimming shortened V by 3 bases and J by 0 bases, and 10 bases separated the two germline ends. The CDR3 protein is CSARPGTSTDTQYF. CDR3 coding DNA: TGCAGTGCTAGGCCGGGGACCAGCACAGATACGCAGTATTTT.

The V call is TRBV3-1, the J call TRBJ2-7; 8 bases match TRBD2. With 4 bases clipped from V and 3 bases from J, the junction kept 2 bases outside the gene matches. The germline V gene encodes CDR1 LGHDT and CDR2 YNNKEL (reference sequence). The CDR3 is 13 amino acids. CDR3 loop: CASSRTSFYEQYF. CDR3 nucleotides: TGTGCCAGCAGCCGGACTAGCTTCTACGAGCAGTACTTC.

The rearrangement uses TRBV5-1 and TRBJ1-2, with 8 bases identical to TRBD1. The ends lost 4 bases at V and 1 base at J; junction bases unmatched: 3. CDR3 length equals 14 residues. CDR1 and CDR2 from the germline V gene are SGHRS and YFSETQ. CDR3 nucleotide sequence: TGCGCCAGCAGCGCAGGGGGCTATAACTATGGCTACACCTTC. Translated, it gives CASSAGGYNYGYTF.

Here the CDR3 reads CSATPGLAVETQYF. In DNA, the CDR3 is TGCAGTGCTACCCCGGGACTAGCGGTAGAGACCCAGTACTTC. This sequence joins TRBV20-1 and TRBJ2-5; 11 bases agree with TRBD2. Trimming at V came to 4 bases and at J to 4 bases, leaving 5 bases not matched to a gene. This CDR3 has 14 residues. Germline V gives CDR1 DFQATT, CDR2 SNEGSKA (reference sequence).

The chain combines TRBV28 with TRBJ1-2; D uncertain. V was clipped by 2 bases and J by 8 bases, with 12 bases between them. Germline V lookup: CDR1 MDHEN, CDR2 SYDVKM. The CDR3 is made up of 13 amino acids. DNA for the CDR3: TGTGCCAGCAGTTTAAGAACCAGTGGGGGCTACACCTTC. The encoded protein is CASSLRTSGGYTF.

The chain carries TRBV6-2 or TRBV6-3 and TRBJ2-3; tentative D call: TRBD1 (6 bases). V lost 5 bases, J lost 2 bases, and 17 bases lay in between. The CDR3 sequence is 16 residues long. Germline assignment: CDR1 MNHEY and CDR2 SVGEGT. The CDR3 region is CASSTSGTQNTDTQYF. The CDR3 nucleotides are TGTGCCAGCAGTACGTCCGGGACACAAAACACAGATACGCAGTATTTT.

The CDR3 loop is CASSSGTGVEKLFF. CDR3 DNA: TGTGCCAGCAGCTCCGGGACAGGGGTAGAAAAACTGTTTTTT. V gene TRBV12-3 or TRBV12-4 combines with J gene TRBJ1-4; TRBD1 aligns across 10 bases. V was clipped by 6 bases and J by 8 bases; unmatched bases: 6. This CDR3 is 14 amino acids long.

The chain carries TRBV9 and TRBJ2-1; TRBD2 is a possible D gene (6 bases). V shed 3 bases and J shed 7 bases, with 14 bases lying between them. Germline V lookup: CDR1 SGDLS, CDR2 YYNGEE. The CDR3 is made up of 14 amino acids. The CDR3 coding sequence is TGTGCCAGCAGCGCCAGGACTGGGGGGAATGAGCAGTTCTTC. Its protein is CASSARTGGNEQFF.

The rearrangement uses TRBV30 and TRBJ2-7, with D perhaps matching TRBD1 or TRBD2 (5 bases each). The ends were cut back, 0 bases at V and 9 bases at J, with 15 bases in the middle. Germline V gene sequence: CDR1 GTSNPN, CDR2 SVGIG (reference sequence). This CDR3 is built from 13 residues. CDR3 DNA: TGTGCCTGGAGTGTGACGACCGGGGCCCCGCAGTACTTC. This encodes CAWSVTTGAPQYF.

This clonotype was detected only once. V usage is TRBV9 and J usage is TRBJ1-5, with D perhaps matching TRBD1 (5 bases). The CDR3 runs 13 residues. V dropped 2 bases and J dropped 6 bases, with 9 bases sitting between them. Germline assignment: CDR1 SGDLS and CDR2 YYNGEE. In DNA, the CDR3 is TGTGCCAGCAGCGTTGGGGGAGGTCAGCCCCAGCATTTT. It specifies CASSVGGGQPQHF.

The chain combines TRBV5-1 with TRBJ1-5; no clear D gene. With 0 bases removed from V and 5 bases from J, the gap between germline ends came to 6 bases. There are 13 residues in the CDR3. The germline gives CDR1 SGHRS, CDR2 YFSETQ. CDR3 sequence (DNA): TGCGCCAGCAGCTTGGATGGCGATCAGCCCCAGCATTTT. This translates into CASSLDGDQPQHF.

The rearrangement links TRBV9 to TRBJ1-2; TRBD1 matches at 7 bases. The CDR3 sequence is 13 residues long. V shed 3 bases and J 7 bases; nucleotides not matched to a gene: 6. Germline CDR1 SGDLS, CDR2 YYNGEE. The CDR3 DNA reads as TGTGCCAGCAGCGGCGAGACAGGGTTTGGCTACACCTTC. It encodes CASSGETGFGYTF.

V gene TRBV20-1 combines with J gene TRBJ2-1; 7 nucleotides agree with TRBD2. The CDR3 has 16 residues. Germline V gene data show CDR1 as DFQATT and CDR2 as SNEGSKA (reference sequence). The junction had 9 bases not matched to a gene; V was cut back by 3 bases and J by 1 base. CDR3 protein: CSASSAGEGSYNEQFF. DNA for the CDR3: TGCAGTGCTAGTAGCGCGGGAGAGGGATCCTACAATGAGCAGTTCTTC.

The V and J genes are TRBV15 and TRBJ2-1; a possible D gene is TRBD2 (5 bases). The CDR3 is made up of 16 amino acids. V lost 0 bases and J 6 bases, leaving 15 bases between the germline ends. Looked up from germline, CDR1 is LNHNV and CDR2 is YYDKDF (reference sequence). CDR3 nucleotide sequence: TGTGCCACCAGCAGAGAGGACTCCCTGGGTTCCAATGAGCAGTTCTTC. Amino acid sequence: CATSREDSLGSNEQFF.

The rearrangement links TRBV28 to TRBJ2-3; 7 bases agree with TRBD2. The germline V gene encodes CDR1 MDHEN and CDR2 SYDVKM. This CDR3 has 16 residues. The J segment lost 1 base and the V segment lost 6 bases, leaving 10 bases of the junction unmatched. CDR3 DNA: TGTGCCAGCAGCCCAGGACTAGGCGGTGGCACAGATACGCAGTATTTT. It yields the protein CASSPGLGGGTDTQYF.

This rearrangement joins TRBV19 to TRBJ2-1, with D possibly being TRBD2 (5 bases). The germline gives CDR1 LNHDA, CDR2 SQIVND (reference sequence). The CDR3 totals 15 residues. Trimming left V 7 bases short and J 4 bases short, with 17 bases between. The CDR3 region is CASTDRTHGYNEQFF. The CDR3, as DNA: TGTGCCAGTACCGATCGGACTCATGGGTACAATGAGCAGTTCTTC.